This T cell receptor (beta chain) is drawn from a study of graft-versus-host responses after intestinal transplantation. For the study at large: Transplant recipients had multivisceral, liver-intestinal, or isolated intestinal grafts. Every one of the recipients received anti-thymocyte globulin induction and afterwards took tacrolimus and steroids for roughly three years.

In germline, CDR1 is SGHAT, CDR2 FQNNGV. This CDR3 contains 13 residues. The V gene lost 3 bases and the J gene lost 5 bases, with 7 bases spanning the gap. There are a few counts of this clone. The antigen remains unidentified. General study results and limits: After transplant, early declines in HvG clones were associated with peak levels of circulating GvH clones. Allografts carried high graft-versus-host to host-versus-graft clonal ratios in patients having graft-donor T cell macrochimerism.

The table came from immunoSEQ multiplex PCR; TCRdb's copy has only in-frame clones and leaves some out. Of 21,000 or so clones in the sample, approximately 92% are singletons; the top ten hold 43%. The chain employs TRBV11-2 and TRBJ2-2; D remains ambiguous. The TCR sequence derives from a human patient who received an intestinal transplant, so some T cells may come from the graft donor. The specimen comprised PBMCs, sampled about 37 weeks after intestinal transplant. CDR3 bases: TGTGCCAGCAGCTTTGGGCAAACCGGGGAGCTGTTTTTT. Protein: CASSFGQTGELFF.